The 20 T cell receptor beta chains given below trace back to one sample, sequenced in a study of human T cells and chemical hapten exposure. TCRdb reanalysed the RACE reads using MiXCR and keeps one entry per CDR3 protein. The sample includes tens of thousands of distinct CDR3 sequences, roughly 10% of them seen just once. Noted time point: patch test 2, 6 weeks after DPC sensitization. Treatment reported: therapeutic diphenylcyclopropenone sensitization with weekly scalp DPC. Specimen: whole blood, collected in connection with sensitization to the hapten diphenylcyclopropenone (DPC). These receptor sequences come from a man younger than 30 with alopecia areata. Some clones in this sample may be carry-over from other donors' samples.

The table lists this clonotype with a few counts. The chain recombines TRBV29-1 with TRBJ2-2, with D unresolved. Germline V gives CDR1 SQVTM, CDR2 ANQGSEA. V shed 7 bases and J shed 0 bases, with 9 bases lying between them. The CDR3 covers 13 residues. The DNA for the CDR3 is TGCAGCGCCCACAGTACGAACACCGGGGAGCTGTTTTTT. Its protein product is CSAHSTNTGELFF.

This chain connects TRBV11-2 to TRBJ2-3, with D perhaps matching TRBD1 or TRBD2 (5 bases each). V was cut by 2 bases and J by 2 bases, with 14 bases left in between. Germline V lookup: CDR1 SGHAT, CDR2 FQNNGV. The CDR3 length is 16 residues. For the CDR3, the DNA is TGTGCCAGCAGCTTACTCACCCGGGGCCTCACAGATACGCAGTATTTT. It encodes CASSLLTRGLTDTQYF.

This clonotype has a count of ten or more. The chain couples TRBV15 to TRBJ2-1; 9 bases agree with TRBD1. The V gene's germline CDR1 is LNHNV and CDR2 YYDKDF (reference sequence). This CDR3 spans 17 amino acids. V shed 0 bases and J 8 bases; nucleotides not matched to a gene: 11. The CDR3 is CATSRDVPGQGADEQFF. The CDR3, as DNA: TGTGCCACCAGCAGAGACGTACCGGGACAGGGTGCCGATGAGCAGTTCTTC. The full variable domain, with the rest looked up from reference TRBV15 and TRBJ2-1, is DAMVIQNPRYQVTQFGKPVTLSCSQTLNHNVMYWYQQKSSQAPKLLFHYYDKDFNNEADTPDNFQSRRPNTSFCFLDIRSPGLGDTAMYLCATSRDVPGQGADEQFFGPGTRLTVL.

The CDR3 bases are TGCGCCAGCAGCCCAGGATGGGACAGCTCCTACAATGAGCAGTTCTTC. Translated: CASSPGWDSSYNEQFF. This chain uses TRBV5-1 with TRBJ2-1, with TRBD1 identical over 7 bases. Germline V gene sequence: CDR1 SGHRS, CDR2 YFSETQ. The CDR3 is made up of 16 amino acids. J gave up 0 bases and V 4 bases, and 7 bases lay outside the gene matches.

Many counts were recorded for this clonotype. The J gene is TRBJ1-1, the V gene TRBV29-1; 12 positions match TRBD1. V shed 6 bases, J shed 1 base, and the junction held 6 bases outside the gene matches. There are 15 residues in the CDR3. Germline V CDR1 and CDR2: SQVTM, ANQGSEA. This CDR3 is CSVGGTGGWNTEAFF. CDR3 DNA sequence: TGCAGCGTCGGCGGGACAGGGGGCTGGAACACTGAAGCTTTCTTT.

This rearrangement joins TRBV11-2 to TRBJ1-1, with D possibly matching TRBD1 (5 bases). From germline, CDR1 is SGHAT and CDR2 FQNNGV. The CDR3 runs 14 residues. Trimming took off 5 bases at V and 3 bases at J, with 13 bases between the two ends. The CDR3 nucleotides read TGTGCCAGCAGCCCGTATGCCAGGGACACTGAAGCTTTCTTT. Its protein is CASSPYARDTEAFF.

Only a few counts were recorded for this clonotype. This chain joins TRBV7-9 and TRBJ2-7; no clear D gene. This CDR3 has 15 amino acids. The V end lost 5 bases, the J end lost 1 base, and 15 bases lay between the germline ends. The V gene's germline CDR1 is SEHNR and CDR2 FQNEAQ (reference sequence). CDR3 coding DNA: TGTGCCAGCAGCCCAGGAGAAGGGCATTCCTACGAGCAGTACTTC. This gives the protein CASSPGEGHSYEQYF.

This clonotype was observed many times. This rearrangement joins TRBV7-6 to TRBJ2-3, with D hard to call. CDR3 size: 12 residues. The germline V gene has CDR1 SGHVS and CDR2 FNYEAQ. With 5 bases removed from V and 0 bases from J, the gap between germline ends came to 3 bases. The CDR3 loop reads CASSQSTDTQYF. As DNA, the CDR3 is TGTGCCAGCAGCCAGAGCACAGATACGCAGTATTTT. Variable domain in full (rest from reference TRBV7-6 and TRBJ2-3): GAGVSQSPRYKVTKRGQDVALRCDPISGHVSLYWYRQALGQGPEFLTYFNYEAQQDKSGLPNDRFSAERPEGSISTLTIQRTEQRDSAMYRCASSQSTDTQYFGPGTRLTVL.

This clonotype was observed a few times. The J gene is TRBJ2-1, the V gene TRBV7-2; the D call may be TRBD1 or TRBD2 (5 bases each). CDR1 and CDR2 from the germline V gene are SGHTA and FQGNSA. Trimming left V 2 bases short and J 7 bases short, with 21 bases between. The CDR3 consists of 17 residues. This chain's CDR3 is CASSLSSGTLRGNEQFF. The CDR3, as DNA: TGTGCCAGCAGCTTAAGTTCCGGGACCCTAAGAGGTAATGAGCAGTTCTTC.

The chain combines TRBV20-1 with TRBJ1-3; D is possibly TRBD1 (5 bases). With 7 bases removed from V and 4 bases from J, the gap between germline ends came to 14 bases. The CDR3 length is 13 residues. CDR1 and CDR2 (germline): DFQATT, SNEGSKA (reference sequence). The CDR3 loop is CSVVPGRGNTIYF. The CDR3, as DNA: TGCAGTGTTGTCCCGGGACGGGGAAACACCATATATTTT.

V is TRBV7-2 and J is TRBJ1-5, with D possibly matching TRBD1 (5 bases). The CDR3 contains 15 residues. V lost 5 bases and J lost 4, with 15 bases in between. Per the germline V gene, CDR1 is SGHTA and CDR2 is FQGNSA. CDR3 sequence: CASSPGTVGNQPQHF. The CDR3 DNA reads TGTGCCAGCAGCCCCGGGACTGTTGGGAATCAGCCCCAGCATTTT.

This chain links TRBV29-1 with TRBJ2-3; TRBD2 aligns across 8 bases. Germline loops: CDR1 SQVTM, CDR2 ANQGSEA. After removal of 1 base from V and 5 bases from J, the junction contained 5 bases not matched to a gene. The length of the CDR3 is 14 residues. The CDR3 sequence is CSVEAGGPKDTQYF. CDR3 DNA sequence: TGCAGCGTTGAAGCGGGGGGGCCTAAAGATACGCAGTATTTT.

This clonotype was observed at least ten times. The V gene is TRBV28, the J gene TRBJ2-4, with a possible D match to TRBD1 (6 bases). The V gene's germline CDR1 is MDHEN and CDR2 SYDVKM. The V gene lost 1 base and the J gene lost 6 bases, with 13 bases spanning the gap. The CDR3 is made up of 15 amino acids. The CDR3 bases are TGTGCCAGCAGTTTATATGGACAGTTGCCAAACATTCAGTACTTC. This codes for CASSLYGQLPNIQYF. Looking up the rest from reference TRBV28 and TRBJ2-4 gives the full variable domain: DVKVTQSSRYLVKRTGEKVFLECVQDMDHENMFWYRQDPGLGLRLIYFSYDVKMKEKGDIPEGYSVSREKKERFSLILESASTNQTSMYLCASSLYGQLPNIQYFGAGTRLSVL.

This clonotype was recorded at least ten times. V gene TRBV6-5 combines with J gene TRBJ1-5, with 10 bases identical to TRBD1. CDR1 is MNHEY, CDR2 SVGAGI, per germline. V shed 5 bases, J shed 6 bases, and the junction held 4 bases outside the gene matches. CDR3 length: 14 amino acids. CDR3: CASSNRDRGQPQHF. DNA of the CDR3: TGTGCCAGCAGTAACCGGGACAGGGGTCAGCCCCAGCATTTT.

This clonotype was counted between two and nine times. The V gene is TRBV6-4, the J gene TRBJ2-3; 9 bases align to TRBD2. The CDR3 runs 15 residues. Germline-derived CDR1 and CDR2 are MRHNA and SNTAGT. With 6 bases clipped from V and 5 bases from J, the junction kept 9 bases outside the gene matches. CDR3 nucleotide sequence: TGTGCCAGCAGCCACTTAGCGGGGGCGGGAGATACGCAGTATTTT. Translating it yields CASSHLAGAGDTQYF.

The chain is built from TRBV25-1 and TRBJ2-7, with D unresolved. From germline, CDR1 is MGHDK and CDR2 SYGVNS. V was trimmed by 3 bases and J by 6 bases, leaving 15 bases between them. CDR3 length equals 14 residues. The DNA of the CDR3 is TGTGCCAGCAGTGAGGGTGGGGTTCTGGCCGAGCAGTACTTC. Encoded protein: CASSEGGVLAEQYF.

This sequence joins TRBV5-5 and TRBJ1-5; TRBD1 agrees at 7 bases. V shed 6 bases and J 3 bases; nucleotides not matched to a gene: 3. The CDR3 loop spans 13 amino acids. CDR1 and CDR2 (germline): SGHKS, YYEKEE (reference sequence). CDR3 region: CASTTGYNQPQHF. The CDR3, as DNA: TGTGCCAGCACGACAGGGTACAATCAGCCCCAGCATTTT.

This chain connects TRBV28 to TRBJ1-6, with D possibly TRBD1 on 6 matching bases. The CDR3 has 15 amino acids. The germline V gene has CDR1 MDHEN and CDR2 SYDVKM. Between the trimmed V and J ends, which lost 2 bases and 13 bases, there was a span of 18 bases. In DNA form, the CDR3 reads TGTGCCAGCAGTTTAACACAGGGCAGGTTTTCGCCCCTCCACTTT. It is translated as CASSLTQGRFSPLHF.

In this sample, this clonotype turned up a few times. The chain employs TRBV6-1 and TRBJ2-1; D may match TRBD1 or TRBD2 (6 bases each). This CDR3 comprises 16 residues. Deletions cut 3 bases from V and 8 bases from J, with 20 bases between. Looked up from germline, CDR1 is MNHNS and CDR2 is SASEGT. CDR3: CASSELGGTGLDEQFF. The CDR3 nucleotides are TGTGCCAGCAGTGAGTTGGGGGGCACAGGTCTGGATGAGCAGTTCTTC.

CDR3 sequence reads: CASSLQGQPQHF. CDR3 nucleotide sequence: TGTGCCAGCAGCTTACAGGGCCAGCCCCAGCATTTT. The rearrangement uses TRBV7-3 and TRBJ1-5; tentatively, D is TRBD1 (5 bases). Germline lookup yields CDR1 SGHTA and CDR2 FQGTGA. Trimming removed 2 bases at V and 7 bases at J, with 6 bases between. The CDR3 length is 12 residues.